Listed here is a single T cell receptor (beta chain). Its cognate antigen is unknown. Amplification used 60 Vbeta primers and 13 Jbeta primers. TCRdb's copy holds only in-frame clones and misses some; the assay was immunoSEQ multiplex PCR. Of 200,000 to 250,000 clones listed, 82% were seen once; the top ten hold approximately 2.5%. This entry belongs to a study of cytomegalovirus exposure and HLA in healthy donors. Overall study: The early release's HLA-typed donors yielded roughly 85 million unique TCRs. The study, taken as a whole, reports: Cytomegalovirus status, reportedly, was diagnosed with high specificity and sensitivity by the classifier. The authors judged a highly shared variant cluster likely a sequencing artifact.

Although they were nominally healthy when sampled, donors likely had unrecorded immune exposures. Trimming cost V 4 bases and J 5 bases; bases outside gene matches: 17. This CDR3 is 18 amino acids long. The germline CDR1 and CDR2 sequences are SGHRS and YFSETQ. The receptor was derived from a woman in her 40s in good health and CMV-seronegative. The sequencing input was PBMCs. V is TRBV5-1 and J is TRBJ2-1; TRBD2 aligns across 8 bases. The CDR3: CASSLGSGRATRNNEQFF. The CDR3 bases are TGCGCCAGCAGCCTTGGGTCCGGGAGGGCCACCCGAAACAATGAGCAGTTCTTC.